This TCR beta chain was obtained from a study of radiation and T cells in renal cell carcinoma. Study conclusions and caveats: In nephrectomy-only tumors, top 100 clonotypes averaged around 40%, versus around 50% irradiated.

Treatment noted: treatment-naive control, cytoreductive nephrectomy. This clone has a handful of counts. What it binds is unknown. Assay: immunoSEQ multiplex PCR; the TCRdb copy retains only in-frame clones and omits some. The sample gives under 30,000 clones, 45% to 70% of which show up once; less than 25% is in the top ten. This receptor was obtained from a human donor with renal cell carcinoma. Sequencing was performed on tumor tissue, taken from a patient whose treatment was nephrectomy without radiotherapy.

The CDR3 region is CASSQGFAGVGNTIYF. CDR3 nucleotides: TGCGCCAGCAGCCAAGGTTTCGCGGGCGTTGGAAACACCATATATTTT. The genes are TRBV4-3 and TRBJ1-3; no clear D. The V gene lost 1 base and the J gene lost 3 bases, with 13 bases spanning the gap. The CDR3 covers 16 residues. Germline V CDR1 and CDR2: LGHNA, YSLEER.